Below are 27 T cell receptor beta chains sequenced from a single sample in a study of cytotoxic CD8 clonotypes in ibrutinib-treated CLL. The repertoire was sequenced with immunoSEQ multiplex PCR; TCRdb's copy has only in-frame clones and lacks some. The sample holds about 300,000 clones, roughly four fifths seen once. The sequencing used PBMCs, collected at disease progression, from a patient treated with ibrutinib. The receptors were gathered from a human donor with chronic lymphocytic leukemia.

The gene calls are TRBV5-1 and TRBJ2-3; 9 nucleotides match TRBD1. The CDR3 spans 15 residues. Per germline, CDR1 SGHRS and CDR2 YFSETQ. V gave up 4 bases and J gave up 3 bases; unmatched junction bases: 6. DNA of the CDR3: TGCGCCAGCAGCCTAAGGGACAGGGAGACAGATACGCAGTATTTT. Its protein is CASSLRDRETDTQYF.

Only a few counts were recorded for this clone. The genes are TRBV28 and TRBJ1-4; 7 positions agree with TRBD1. Germline V lookup: CDR1 MDHEN, CDR2 SYDVKM. J gave up 10 bases and V 8 bases, and 4 bases lay outside the gene matches. The CDR3 is made up of 11 amino acids. For the CDR3, the DNA is TGTGCCAGCCGGACAGGTGGAAAACTGTTTTTT. Encoded protein: CASRTGGKLFF. Based on the CDR3 plus reference TRBV28 and TRBJ1-4, the full variable domain is DVKVTQSSRYLVKRTGEKVFLECVQDMDHENMFWYRQDPGLGLRLIYFSYDVKMKEKGDIPEGYSVSREKKERFSLILESASTNQTSMYLCASRTGGKLFFGSGTQLSVL.

CDR3 amino acids: CASSGTGDTEAFF. In nucleotides, the CDR3 is TGTGCCAGCAGCGGAACAGGGGACACTGAAGCTTTCTTT. The chain links TRBV7-9 to TRBJ1-1, with 7 bases that match TRBD1. There are 13 residues in the CDR3. The V segment lost 5 bases and the J segment 3 bases; nucleotides outside the gene matches: 3. The germline V gene encodes CDR1 SEHNR and CDR2 FQNEAQ (reference sequence).

The chain couples TRBV6-4 to TRBJ2-7; TRBD1 matches at 7 bases. The CDR3 totals 16 residues. From germline, CDR1 is MRHNA and CDR2 SNTAGT. V shed 2 bases and J 2 bases; nucleotides not matched to a gene: 9. CDR3 loop: CASSDPTGARTYEQYF. CDR3 DNA sequence: TGTGCCAGCAGTGACCCCACAGGGGCCAGGACCTACGAGCAGTACTTC.

The chain employs TRBV20-1 and TRBJ1-2; tentative D call: TRBD1 (6 bases). The CDR3 sequence is 9 residues long. In germline, CDR1 is DFQATT, CDR2 SNEGSKA (reference sequence). The DNA of the CDR3 is TGCGTGAACAGGGCTGGCTACACCTTC. Amino acids: CVNRAGYTF.

This clone was counted only a few times. J is TRBJ2-7 and V is TRBV10-1; D may be TRBD1 (6 bases). V was trimmed by 7 bases and J by 12 bases, leaving 22 bases between them. Germline assignment: CDR1 WNHNN and CDR2 SYGVQD (reference sequence). The CDR3 loop spans 13 amino acids. CDR3 DNA sequence: TGCGCCAGCACTTACCGGGACAAAGTTTTTTTGTACTTC. This gives the protein CASTYRDKVFLYF.

This clone was detected once. The chain has TRBV4-2 and TRBJ2-4; a weak D match, TRBD1 (5 bases). Germline values: CDR1 LGHNA, CDR2 YNFKEQ. CDR3 length: 17 residues. Trimming took off 0 bases at V and 3 bases at J, with 15 bases between the two ends. DNA for the CDR3: TGTGCCAGCAGCCAAGAACCCACGGACACTCTCAAAAACATTCAGTACTTC. This translates into CASSQEPTDTLKNIQYF.

V usage is TRBV7-3 and J usage is TRBJ2-7; the match to TRBD2 covers 12 bases. Germline lookup yields CDR1 SGHTA and CDR2 FQGTGA. The V and J ends lost 5 bases and 5 bases, in that order; junction bases with no gene match: 7. The CDR3 length is 15 residues. The CDR3 loop is CASSRGLAGRNEQYF. For the CDR3, the DNA is TGTGCCAGCAGCCGAGGACTAGCGGGACGGAACGAGCAGTACTTC. The full variable domain, completed using reference TRBV7-3 and TRBJ2-7, is GAGVSQTPSNKVTEKGKYVELRCDPISGHTALYWYRQSLGQGPEFLIYFQGTGAADDSGLPNDRFFAVRPEGSVSTLKIQRTERGDSAVYLCASSRGLAGRNEQYFGPGTRLTVT.

The CDR3 sequence: CASRPSGAVGEQFF. The CDR3 region has the DNA TGTGCCAGCAGGCCTAGCGGTGCCGTCGGTGAGCAGTTCTTC. V is TRBV2 and J is TRBJ2-1; 7 bases are shared with TRBD2. The CDR3 totals 14 residues. Trimming removed 6 bases from V and 9 bases from J; junction bases left unmatched: 11. The germline V gene has CDR1 SNHLY and CDR2 FYNNEI.

This chain connects TRBV5-1 to TRBJ2-7; the D is unclear. The length of the CDR3 is 14 residues. Germline V gene data show CDR1 as SGHRS and CDR2 as YFSETQ. V was trimmed by 4 bases and J by 2 bases, leaving 13 bases between them. CDR3 DNA: TGCGCCAGCAGCCCGATAGACAAGGCCTACGAGCAGTACTTC. As protein: CASSPIDKAYEQYF.

The chain recombines TRBV5-1 with TRBJ1-3, with no clear D. The CDR3 has 15 amino acids. Deletions cut 2 bases from V and 3 bases from J, with 12 bases between. The germline gives CDR1 SGHRS, CDR2 YFSETQ. As DNA, the CDR3 is TGCGCCAGCAGCTTTGAGAGGGCCATTGGAAACACCATATATTTT. This encodes CASSFERAIGNTIYF.

The table lists this clone with a count of one. The chain couples TRBV29-1 to TRBJ2-3; 8 bases align to TRBD1. Germline trimming cut 4 bases from V and 3 bases from J; bases unmatched to any gene: 6. CDR3 length: 14 residues. Germline V gene sequence: CDR1 SQVTM, CDR2 ANQGSEA. This CDR3 is CSVASQGVTDTQYF. The CDR3 nucleotides read TGCAGCGTTGCATCACAGGGGGTGACAGATACGCAGTATTTT.

The chain joins TRBV29-1 to TRBJ1-1; TRBD1 might be the D (5 bases). The CDR3 totals 12 residues. Per the germline V gene, CDR1 is SQVTM and CDR2 is ANQGSEA. In DNA, the CDR3 is TGCAGTGGGGGGTGGTCGAACACTGAAGCTTTCTTT. Translation: CSGGWSNTEAFF.

V and J are TRBV2 and TRBJ2-5; 8 nucleotides align to TRBD2. Trimming removed 8 bases from V and 1 base from J; junction bases left unmatched: 9. Germline V CDR1 and CDR2: SNHLY, FYNNEI. This CDR3 is built from 15 residues. The chain's CDR3 is CASFARGGVQETQYF. The CDR3 DNA is TGTGCCAGCTTCGCCCGGGGGGGGGTCCAAGAGACCCAGTACTTC.

This clone was observed a handful of times. The J gene is TRBJ2-1, the V gene TRBV6-4; D is unresolved. Germline CDR1 and CDR2: MRHNA and SNTAGT. V lost 6 bases to trimming and J lost 8 bases, with 20 bases between them. The CDR3 loop spans 15 amino acids. The CDR3 protein is CASSPRMGANHEQFF. The CDR3 coding sequence is TGTGCCAGCAGCCCGAGGATGGGCGCCAACCATGAGCAGTTCTTC.

J is TRBJ2-7 and V is TRBV11-2; tentatively, D is TRBD1 (6 bases). The germline V and J ends were trimmed by 5 bases and 2 bases, with 22 bases remaining between them. The CDR3 is 17 residues long. The germline V gene encodes CDR1 SGHAT and CDR2 FQNNGV. CDR3 region: CASSPASGTRAPYEQYF. The CDR3 DNA sequence: TGTGCCAGCAGCCCGGCCTCCGGGACACGCGCTCCCTACGAGCAGTACTTC.

The chain uses TRBV10-3 and TRBJ2-5; D not resolved. V was pared by 4 bases and J by 1 base, with 13 bases between. CDR3 length: 15 residues. Germline V gives CDR1 ENHRY, CDR2 SYGVKD. CDR3 sequence: CAISVSRRPQETQYF. The CDR3 bases are TGTGCCATCAGTGTGTCGAGGCGCCCCCAAGAGACCCAGTACTTC.

This clone was counted only a few times. This chain links TRBV4-1 with TRBJ1-3; D unclear. CDR1 MGHRA and CDR2 YSYEKL come from the germline V gene. The CDR3 covers 16 residues. V gave up 0 bases and J gave up 2 bases, with 11 bases separating them. The CDR3 DNA reads as TGCGCCAGCAGCCAAGAGTCGTGGGCCGCTGGAAACACCATATATTTT. As protein: CASSQESWAAGNTIYF.

The chain carries TRBV7-8 and TRBJ2-7; D ambiguous. Trimming pared 2 bases from V and 7 bases from J, leaving 12 bases between. There are 13 residues in the CDR3. Germline V CDR1 and CDR2: SGHVS, FQNEAQ. The CDR3 sequence: CASSLPGLREQYF. The CDR3 DNA sequence: TGTGCCAGCAGCTTACCGGGTTTACGGGAGCAGTACTTC.

This clone was seen a single time. The chain combines TRBV29-1 with TRBJ1-1; the D gene is possibly TRBD1 (5 bases). CDR1 and CDR2 (germline): SQVTM, ANQGSEA. Trimming stripped 0 bases from V and 8 bases from J, with 16 bases between. The CDR3 is 14 residues long. The DNA for the CDR3 is TGCAGCGTTGAAGATTCCAATTTCGGGGGAGAAGCTTTCTTT. Translating it yields CSVEDSNFGGEAFF. Supplemented by reference TRBV29-1 and TRBJ1-1, the full variable domain reads SAVISQKPSRDICQRGTSLTIQCQVDSQVTMMFWYRQQPGQSLTLIATANQGSEATYESGFVIDKFPISRPNLTFSTLTVSNMSPEDSSIYLCSVEDSNFGGEAFFGQGTRLTVV.

The chain combines TRBV18 with TRBJ1-2; possible D gene TRBD1, 5 bases. V gave up 4 bases and J gave up 0 bases, with 18 bases separating them. CDR3 length: 17 amino acids. Germline V gives CDR1 KGHSH, CDR2 LQKENI. The CDR3: CASSLFVGTDTNYGYTF. CDR3 bases: TGTGCCAGCTCACTTTTCGTCGGGACGGATACTAACTATGGCTACACCTTC.

This chain joins TRBV27 and TRBJ2-1, with unresolved D. CDR3 size: 18 residues. The germline CDR1 and CDR2 sequences are MNHEY and SMNVEV (reference sequence). Deletions cut 3 bases from V and 1 base from J, with 19 bases between. Written as DNA, the CDR3 is TGTGCCAGCAGTTTCCACTCTGGGGTCGGATTGTCCTACAATGAGCAGTTCTTC. This codes for CASSFHSGVGLSYNEQFF.

This clone was seen only a few times. The V gene is TRBV5-1, the J gene TRBJ1-2; TRBD1 matches at 10 bases. V was pared by 0 bases and J by 2 bases, with 1 base of the junction left unmatched. The CDR3 is made up of 15 amino acids. CDR1 is SGHRS, CDR2 YFSETQ, per germline. The CDR3 nucleotides are TGCGCCAGCAGCTTGGAGGGACAGGGGAACTATGGCTACACCTTC. It translates to CASSLEGQGNYGYTF. Full variable domain (rest looked up from reference TRBV5-1 and TRBJ1-2): KAGVTQTPRYLIKTRGQQVTLSCSPISGHRSVSWYQQTPGQGLQFLFEYFSETQRNKGNFPGRFSGRQFSNSRSEMNVSTLELGDSALYLCASSLEGQGNYGYTFGSGTRLTVV.

This clone was found a few times. The rearrangement uses TRBV18 and TRBJ1-1; weak D call: TRBD1 (5 bases). This CDR3 comprises 14 residues. Trimming took 3 bases from V and 5 from J, leaving 13 bases between them. Germline lookup yields CDR1 KGHSH and CDR2 LQKENI. The CDR3 sequence is CASSPPQGRTEAFF. CDR3 DNA: TGTGCCAGCTCACCCCCGCAGGGTCGTACTGAAGCTTTCTTT. The variable domain in full, with the rest retrieved from reference TRBV18 and TRBJ1-1, is NAGVMQNPRHLVRRRGQEARLRCSPMKGHSHVYWYRQLPEEGLKFMVYLQKENIIDESGMPKERFSAEFPKEGPSILRIQQVVRGDSAAYFCASSPPQGRTEAFFGQGTRLTVV.

The rearrangement uses TRBV13 and TRBJ1-2; D is ambiguous. The V and J ends lost 6 bases and 2 bases respectively, with 10 bases between them. Germline V CDR1 and CDR2: PRHDT, FYEKMQ (reference sequence). The CDR3 length is 13 residues. The CDR3 protein is CASSNRGNYGYTF. The CDR3 region has the DNA TGTGCCAGCAGTAATCGGGGAAACTATGGCTACACCTTC.

The J gene is TRBJ2-1, the V gene TRBV7-3; tentatively, D is TRBD1 (6 bases). The CDR3 has 13 residues. Germline values: CDR1 SGHTA, CDR2 FQGTGA. Trimming removed 4 bases at V and 8 bases at J, with 12 bases between. CDR3 residues: CASSSRQVDEQFF. DNA for the CDR3: TGTGCCAGCAGCTCCAGACAGGTCGATGAGCAGTTCTTC.

The rearrangement joins TRBV11-2 to TRBJ2-3; 15 nucleotides line up with TRBD2. V was clipped by 5 bases and J by 6 bases; unmatched bases: 9. Germline CDR1 SGHAT, CDR2 FQNNGV. The CDR3 totals 17 residues. The CDR3 here is CASSAWTSGGERDTQYF. The CDR3 DNA reads as TGTGCCAGCAGCGCCTGGACTAGCGGGGGGGAGCGGGATACGCAGTATTTT.